Sequencing of this T cell receptor beta chain was carried out in a study of OX40 agonist ivuxolimab in advanced cancers. Study-wide findings and caveats: The study observed clonal expansion of CD4+ and CD8+ blood T cells by week 6 at 0.1 to 3.0 mg/kg.

Deletions cut 3 bases from V and 4 bases from J, with 12 bases between. CDR1 is MGHRA, CDR2 YSYEKL, per germline. The CDR3 runs 15 residues. The data were produced by immunoSEQ multiplex PCR, yet TCRdb's version contains in-frame clones alone and is incomplete. The data contain some 86,000 clones, just over 85% of them singletons. A note on this clone: Antigen: not known.

The TCR comes from an adult with an advanced solid tumor such as melanoma, head and neck, liver or kidney cancer. The sample in question was CD4+ or CD8+ T cells sorted from blood, obtained in a trial of the OX40 agonist ivuxolimab. This chain connects TRBV4-1 to TRBJ2-2, with D uncertain. The CDR3 is CASSQGQTSTGELFF. In nucleotides, the CDR3 is TGCGCCAGCAGCCAGGGTCAGACTTCCACCGGGGAGCTGTTTTTT.